The 5 T cell receptor beta chains below were found in one sample sequenced in a study of T cells in Graves' hyperthyroidism and ophthalmopathy. TCR beta CDR3 regions were amplified from RNA transcripts. RT-PCR in the first round (using the HTBI primer set) targeted the TCR CDR3. From the multiplex PCR reads, TCRdb called clonotypes with MiXCR, one entry per CDR3 protein. This table holds 250,000 or so distinct CDR3 sequences, less than 20% found once. Sequenced input: blood. Source of these receptors: a woman in her late teens or twenties with Graves' ophthalmopathy.

The table lists this clonotype with many counts. The chain couples TRBV11-3 to TRBJ2-3, with 16 bases aligning to TRBD2. V lost 0 bases and J lost 3; bases outside the gene matches: 9. The CDR3 is 20 amino acids. Germline assignment: CDR1 SGHNT and CDR2 YENEEA. CDR3 protein: CASSLDPPGTSGRGTDTQYF. CDR3 DNA: TGTGCCAGCAGCTTAGACCCTCCCGGGACTAGCGGGAGGGGAACAGATACGCAGTATTTT.

To note about this clonotype: At one boundary the junction diverges from the germline segment, which might be a read error. The CDR3 protein is CVSSSLGTGGDQPQHF. For the CDR3, the DNA is TGTGTCAGCAGTTCTCTCGGGACAGGGGGCGATCAGCCCCAGCATTTT. The chain couples TRBV28 to TRBJ1-5, with 12 bases that match TRBD1. Per germline, CDR1 MDHEN and CDR2 SYDVKM. The CDR3 extends over 16 amino acids.

This clonotype has a count of ten or more. The chain is built from TRBV11-2 and TRBJ1-1; D ambiguous. Germline CDR1 reads SGHAT; CDR2 reads FQNNGV. V shed 2 bases and J shed 7 bases, with 17 bases lying between them. The CDR3 has 15 residues. The CDR3 DNA reads as TGTGCCAGCAGCTTATTCGGGCAAACTGAGGATGAAGCTTTCTTT. Its protein is CASSLFGQTEDEAFF.

About this clonotype itself: A much bigger clone sits one base away, suggesting this may be a read error. This chain links TRBV24-1 with TRBJ2-1, with 8 bases identical to TRBD2. This CDR3 is built from 14 residues. Germline V CDR1 and CDR2: KGHDR, SFDVKD. The CDR3, as DNA: TGTGCCACCAGCACTAGCGGAATATACAATGAGCAGTCCTTC. Its protein is CATSTSGIYNEQSF.

In its sample, this clonotype was seen many times. The rearrangement links TRBV2 to TRBJ1-6; D possibly corresponds to TRBD1 (5 bases). V dropped 1 base and J dropped 7 bases, with 11 bases sitting between them. CDR1 SNHLY and CDR2 FYNNEI come from the germline V gene. CDR3 length equals 15 residues. This CDR3 is CASSEGDGRNSPLHF. The CDR3 DNA reads TGTGCCAGCAGTGAAGGGGACGGGAGGAATTCACCCCTCCACTTT. The whole variable domain, remainder taken from reference TRBV2 and TRBJ1-6, is EPEVTQTPSHQVTQMGQEVILRCVPISNHLYFYWYRQILGQKVEFLVSFYNNEISEKSEIFDDQFSVERPDGSNFTLKIRSTKLEDSAMYFCASSEGDGRNSPLHFGNGTRLTVT.